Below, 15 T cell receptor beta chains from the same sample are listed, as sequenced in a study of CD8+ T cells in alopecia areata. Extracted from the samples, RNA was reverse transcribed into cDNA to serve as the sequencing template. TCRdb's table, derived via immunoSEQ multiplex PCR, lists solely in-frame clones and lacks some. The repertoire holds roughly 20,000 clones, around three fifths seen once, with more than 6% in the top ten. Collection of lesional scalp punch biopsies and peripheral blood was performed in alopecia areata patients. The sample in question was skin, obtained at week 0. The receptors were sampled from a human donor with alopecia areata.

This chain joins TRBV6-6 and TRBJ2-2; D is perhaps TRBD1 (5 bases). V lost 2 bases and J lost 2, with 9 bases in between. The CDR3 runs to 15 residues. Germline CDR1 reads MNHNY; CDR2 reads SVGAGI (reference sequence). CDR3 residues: CASSYVGPNTGELFF. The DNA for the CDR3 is TGTGCCAGCAGTTACGTGGGGCCTAACACCGGGGAGCTGTTTTTT.

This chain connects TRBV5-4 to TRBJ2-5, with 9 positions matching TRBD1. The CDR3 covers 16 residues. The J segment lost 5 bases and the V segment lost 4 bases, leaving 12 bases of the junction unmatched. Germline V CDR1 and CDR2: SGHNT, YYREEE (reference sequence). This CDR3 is CASSPRTGAIGETQYF. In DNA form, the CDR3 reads TGTGCCAGCAGCCCGAGGACAGGGGCGATAGGGGAGACCCAGTACTTC.

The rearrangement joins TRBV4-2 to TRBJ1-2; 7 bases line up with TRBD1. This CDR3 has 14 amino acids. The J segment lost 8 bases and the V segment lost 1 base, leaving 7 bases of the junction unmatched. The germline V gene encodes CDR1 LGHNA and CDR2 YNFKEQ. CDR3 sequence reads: CASSQGGQGDGYTF. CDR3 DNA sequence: TGTGCCAGCAGCCAAGGGGGGCAGGGGGACGGCTACACCTTC.

Here the CDR3 DNA reads TGTGCCAGCAGCTTCAGGGATAGCAATCAGCCCCAGCATTTT. This codes for CASSFRDSNQPQHF. The chain uses TRBV6-5 and TRBJ1-5; D is possibly TRBD1 (5 bases). The CDR3 covers 14 residues. Between the trimmed V and J ends, which lost 6 bases and 0 bases, there was a span of 9 bases. From germline, CDR1 is MNHEY and CDR2 SVGAGI.

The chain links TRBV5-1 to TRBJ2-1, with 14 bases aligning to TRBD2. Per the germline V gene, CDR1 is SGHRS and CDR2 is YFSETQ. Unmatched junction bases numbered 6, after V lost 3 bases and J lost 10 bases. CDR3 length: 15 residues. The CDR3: CASSSGTSGGLEQFF. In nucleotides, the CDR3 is TGCGCCAGCAGCTCCGGGACTAGCGGGGGCCTCGAGCAGTTCTTC.

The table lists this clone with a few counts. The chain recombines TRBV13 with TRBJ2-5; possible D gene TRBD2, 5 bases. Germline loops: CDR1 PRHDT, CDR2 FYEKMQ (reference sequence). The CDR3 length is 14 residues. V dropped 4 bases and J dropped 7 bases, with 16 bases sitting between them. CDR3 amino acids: CASSSSYPRVTQYF. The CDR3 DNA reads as TGTGCCAGCAGCTCTAGCTACCCAAGAGTGACCCAGTACTTC.

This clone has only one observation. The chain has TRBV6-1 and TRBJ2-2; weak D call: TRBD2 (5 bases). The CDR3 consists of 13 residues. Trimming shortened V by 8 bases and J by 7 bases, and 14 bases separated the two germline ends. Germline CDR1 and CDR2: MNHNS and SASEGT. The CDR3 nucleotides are TGTGCCAGCGAGGGCAGAAGGTTCGGGGAGCTGTTTTTT. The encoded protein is CASEGRRFGELFF.

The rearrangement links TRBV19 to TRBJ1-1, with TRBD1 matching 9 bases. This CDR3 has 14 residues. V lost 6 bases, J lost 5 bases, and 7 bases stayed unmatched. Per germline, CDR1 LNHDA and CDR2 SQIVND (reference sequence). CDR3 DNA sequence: TGTGCCAGTAGGGAAGACAGGGGGTCGACTGAAGCTTTCTTT. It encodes CASREDRGSTEAFF.

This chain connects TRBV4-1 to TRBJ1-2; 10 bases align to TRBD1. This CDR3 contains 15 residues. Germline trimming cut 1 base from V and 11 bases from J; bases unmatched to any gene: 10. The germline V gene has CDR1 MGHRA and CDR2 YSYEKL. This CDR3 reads CASSQVQGTGVGYTF. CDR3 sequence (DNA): TGCGCCAGCAGCCAAGTGCAGGGGACAGGGGTTGGGTACACCTTC.

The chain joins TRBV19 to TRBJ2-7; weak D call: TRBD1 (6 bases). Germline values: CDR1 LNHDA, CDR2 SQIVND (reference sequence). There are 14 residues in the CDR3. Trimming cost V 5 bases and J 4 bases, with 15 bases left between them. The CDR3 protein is CASSESRGEYEQYF. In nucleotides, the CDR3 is TGTGCCAGTAGTGAATCCAGGGGAGAGTACGAGCAGTACTTC. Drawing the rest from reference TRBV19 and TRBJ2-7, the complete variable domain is DGGITQSPKYLFRKEGQNVTLSCEQNLNHDAMYWYRQDPGQGLRLIYYSQIVNDFQKGDIAEGYSVSREKKESFPLTVTSAQKNPTAFYLCASSESRGEYEQYFGPGTRLTVT.

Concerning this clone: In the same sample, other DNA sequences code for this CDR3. This CDR3 reads CASSPRLRGTDTQYF. The CDR3 nucleotides read TGTGCCAGCAGCCCACGACTGCGGGGCACAGATACGCAGTATTTT. The V and J genes are TRBV7-2 and TRBJ2-3; TRBD2 is a possible D gene (5 bases). CDR3 length: 15 residues. The V end lost 5 bases, the J end lost 1 base, and 13 bases lay between the germline ends. CDR1 and CDR2 (germline): SGHTA, FQGNSA.

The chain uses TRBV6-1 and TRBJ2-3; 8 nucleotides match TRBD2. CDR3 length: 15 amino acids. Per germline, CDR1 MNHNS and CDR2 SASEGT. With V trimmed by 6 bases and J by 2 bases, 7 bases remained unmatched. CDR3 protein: CASSPSGGTTDTQYF. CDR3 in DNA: TGTGCCAGCAGCCCCAGCGGGGGCACCACAGATACGCAGTATTTT.

As DNA, the CDR3 is TGTGCTAGTGGTCCGCGACAGGGTGGCTACACCTTC. Its protein is CASGPRQGGYTF. This rearrangement joins TRBV12-5 to TRBJ1-2; 7 bases align to TRBD1. J lost 7 bases, V lost 5 bases, and 4 bases had no gene match. The CDR3 extends over 12 amino acids. CDR1 and CDR2 from the germline V gene are LGHNT and FRNRAP.

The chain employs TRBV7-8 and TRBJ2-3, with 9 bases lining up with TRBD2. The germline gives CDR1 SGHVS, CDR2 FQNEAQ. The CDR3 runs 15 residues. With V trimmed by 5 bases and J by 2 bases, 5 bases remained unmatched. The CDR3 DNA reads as TGTGCCAGCAGCCGAGCGGGGGGATTCACAGATACGCAGTATTTT. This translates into CASSRAGGFTDTQYF.

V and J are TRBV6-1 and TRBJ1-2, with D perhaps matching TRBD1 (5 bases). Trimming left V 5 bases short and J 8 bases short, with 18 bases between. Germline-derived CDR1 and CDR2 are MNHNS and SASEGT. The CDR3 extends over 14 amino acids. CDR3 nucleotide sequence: TGTGCCAGCAGTTCCCTCCAGGTCCGGGGGGGCTACACCTTC. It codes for CASSSLQVRGGYTF.